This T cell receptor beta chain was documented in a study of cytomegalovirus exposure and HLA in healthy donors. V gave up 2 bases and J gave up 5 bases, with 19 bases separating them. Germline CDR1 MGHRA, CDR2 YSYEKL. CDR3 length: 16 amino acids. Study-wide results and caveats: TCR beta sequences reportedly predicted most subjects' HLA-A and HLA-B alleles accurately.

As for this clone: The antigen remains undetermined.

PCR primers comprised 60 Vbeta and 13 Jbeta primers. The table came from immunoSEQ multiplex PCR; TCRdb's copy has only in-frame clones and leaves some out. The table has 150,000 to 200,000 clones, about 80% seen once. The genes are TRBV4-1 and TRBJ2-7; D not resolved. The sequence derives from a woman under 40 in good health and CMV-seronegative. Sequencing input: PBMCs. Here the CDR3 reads CASSQSGVSRWDEQYF. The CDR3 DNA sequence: TGCGCCAGCAGCCAAAGTGGTGTGTCCAGGTGGGACGAGCAGTACTTC.